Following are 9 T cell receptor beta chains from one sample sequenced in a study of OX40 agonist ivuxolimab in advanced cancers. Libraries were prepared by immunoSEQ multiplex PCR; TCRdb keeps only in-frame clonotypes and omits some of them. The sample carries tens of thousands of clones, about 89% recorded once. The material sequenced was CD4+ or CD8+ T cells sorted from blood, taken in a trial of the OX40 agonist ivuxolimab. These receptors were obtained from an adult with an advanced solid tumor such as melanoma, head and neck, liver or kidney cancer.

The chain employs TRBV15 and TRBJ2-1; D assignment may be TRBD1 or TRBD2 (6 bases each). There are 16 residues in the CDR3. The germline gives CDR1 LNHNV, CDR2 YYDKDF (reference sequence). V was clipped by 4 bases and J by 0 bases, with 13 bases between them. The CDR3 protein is CATSMGGLLSYNEQFF. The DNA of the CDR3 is TGTGCCACCAGCATGGGGGGCCTACTCTCCTACAATGAGCAGTTCTTC. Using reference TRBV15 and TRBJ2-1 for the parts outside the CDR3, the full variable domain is DAMVIQNPRYQVTQFGKPVTLSCSQTLNHNVMYWYQQKSSQAPKLLFHYYDKDFNNEADTPDNFQSRRPNTSFCFLDIRSPGLGDTAMYLCATSMGGLLSYNEQFFGPGTRLTVL.

DNA for the CDR3: TGTGCCAGCAGCTTGGGGCCCCACGACTTTGGCTACACCTTC. This sequence encodes CASSLGPHDFGYTF. The chain is built from TRBV5-5 and TRBJ1-2; D not certain. The CDR3 sequence is 14 residues long. From germline, CDR1 is SGHKS and CDR2 YYEKEE (reference sequence). The V end was cut by 0 bases, the J end by 7 bases, with 13 bases between.

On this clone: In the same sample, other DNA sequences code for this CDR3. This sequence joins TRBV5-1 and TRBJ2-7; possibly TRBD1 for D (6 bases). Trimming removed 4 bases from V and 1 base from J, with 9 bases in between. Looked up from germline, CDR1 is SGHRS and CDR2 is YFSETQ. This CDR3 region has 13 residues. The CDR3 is CASSPDRSYEQYF. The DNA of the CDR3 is TGCGCCAGCAGCCCTGACAGGTCCTACGAGCAGTACTTC.

Here the CDR3 DNA reads TGTGCCAGCAGTTTCCCCCACACAGATACGCAGTATTTT. Translating it yields CASSFPHTDTQYF. The chain employs TRBV28 and TRBJ2-3; D call uncertain. Trimming left V 3 bases short and J 2 bases short, with 6 bases between. Germline V gene lookup returns CDR1 MDHEN and CDR2 SYDVKM. This CDR3 has 13 amino acids.

For the CDR3, the DNA is TGTGCCAGCAGCTATGGGCTAGCGGGAGCCTACGAGCAGTACTTC. Its protein product is CASSYGLAGAYEQYF. The V gene is TRBV7-8, the J gene TRBJ2-7; 10 positions match TRBD2. Trimming cost V 4 bases and J 2 bases; bases outside gene matches: 5. The CDR3 has 15 residues. The germline V gene encodes CDR1 SGHVS and CDR2 FQNEAQ.

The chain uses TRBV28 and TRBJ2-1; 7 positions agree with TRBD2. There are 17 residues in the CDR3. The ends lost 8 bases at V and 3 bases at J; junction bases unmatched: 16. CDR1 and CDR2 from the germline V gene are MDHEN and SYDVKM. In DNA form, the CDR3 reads TGTGCCAGCGTTCCTCCCTCGGGGGGAGGACGCTACAATGAGCAGTTCTTC. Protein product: CASVPPSGGGRYNEQFF. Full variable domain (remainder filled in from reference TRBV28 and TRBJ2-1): DVKVTQSSRYLVKRTGEKVFLECVQDMDHENMFWYRQDPGLGLRLIYFSYDVKMKEKGDIPEGYSVSREKKERFSLILESASTNQTSMYLCASVPPSGGGRYNEQFFGPGTRLTVL.

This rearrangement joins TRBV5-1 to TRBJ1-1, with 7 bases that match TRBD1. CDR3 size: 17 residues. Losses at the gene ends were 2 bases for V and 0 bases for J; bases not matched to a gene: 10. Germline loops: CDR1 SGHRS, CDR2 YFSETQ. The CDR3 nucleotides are TGCGCCAGCAGCTTTGCCCCGGACAGGAAGATGAACACTGAAGCTTTCTTT. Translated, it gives CASSFAPDRKMNTEAFF.

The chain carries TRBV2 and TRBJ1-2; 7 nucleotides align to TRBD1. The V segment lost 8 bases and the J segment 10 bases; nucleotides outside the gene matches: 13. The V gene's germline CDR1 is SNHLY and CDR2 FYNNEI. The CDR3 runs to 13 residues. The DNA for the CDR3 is TGTGCCAGCCGTCTCATCCAGGGGGAAATCTACACCTTC. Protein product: CASRLIQGEIYTF.

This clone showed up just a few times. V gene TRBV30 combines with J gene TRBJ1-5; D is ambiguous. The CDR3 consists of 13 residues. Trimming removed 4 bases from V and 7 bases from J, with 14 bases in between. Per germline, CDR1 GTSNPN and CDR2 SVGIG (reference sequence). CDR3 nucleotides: TGTGCCTGGACAGCGGGGAGCCGCCAGCCCCAGCATTTT. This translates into CAWTAGSRQPQHF.